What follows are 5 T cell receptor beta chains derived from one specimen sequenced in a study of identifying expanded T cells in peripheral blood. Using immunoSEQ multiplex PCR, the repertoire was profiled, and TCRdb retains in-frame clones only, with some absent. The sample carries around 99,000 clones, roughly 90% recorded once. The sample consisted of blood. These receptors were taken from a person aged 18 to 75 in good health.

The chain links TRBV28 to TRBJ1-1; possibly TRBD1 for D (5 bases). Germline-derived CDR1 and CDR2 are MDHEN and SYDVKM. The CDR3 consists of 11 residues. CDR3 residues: CVSGGNTEAFF. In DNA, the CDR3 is TGTGTTTCCGGGGGGAACACTGAAGCTTTCTTT.

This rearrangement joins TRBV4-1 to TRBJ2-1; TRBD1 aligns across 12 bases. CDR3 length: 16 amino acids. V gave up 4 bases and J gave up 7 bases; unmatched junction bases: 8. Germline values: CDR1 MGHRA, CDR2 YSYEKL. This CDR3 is CASSPLPGQGANEQFF. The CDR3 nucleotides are TGCGCCAGCAGCCCCCTGCCGGGACAGGGGGCGAATGAGCAGTTCTTC.

The CDR3 loop reads CASSLDPRTGSGSPLHF. The CDR3 coding sequence is TGCGCCAGCAGCTTGGATCCCCGGACAGGGAGTGGTTCACCCCTCCACTTT. The rearrangement uses TRBV5-1 and TRBJ1-6; 8 bases fit TRBD1. The V gene end was trimmed by 0 bases and the J gene end by 9 bases; junction bases not matched to a gene: 11. CDR3 length: 17 residues. Looked up from germline, CDR1 is SGHRS and CDR2 is YFSETQ.

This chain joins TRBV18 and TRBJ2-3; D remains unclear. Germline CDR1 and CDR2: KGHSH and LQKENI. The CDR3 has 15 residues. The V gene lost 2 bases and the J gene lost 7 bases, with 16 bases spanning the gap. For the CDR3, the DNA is TGTGCCAGCTCACCAGGGTCCGACTCTCTCCATACGCAGTATTTT. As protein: CASSPGSDSLHTQYF.

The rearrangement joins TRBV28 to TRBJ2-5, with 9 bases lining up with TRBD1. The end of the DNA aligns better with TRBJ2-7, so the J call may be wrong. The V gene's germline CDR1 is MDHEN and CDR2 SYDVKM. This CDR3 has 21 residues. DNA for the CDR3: TGTGCCAGCAGGCTGTCCATCCCTAAGTCAAGACAGGGGGAATCGGACTACGAGCAGTACTTC. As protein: CASRLSIPKSRQGESDYEQYF.